This T cell receptor beta chain was retrieved from a study of T cell changes during pregnancy in multiple sclerosis. V lost 4 bases, J lost 5 bases, and 5 bases stayed unmatched. This CDR3 has 13 residues. Per germline, CDR1 SGHNT and CDR2 YYREEE (reference sequence). Assay used: immunoSEQ multiplex PCR; TCRdb lists only in-frame clones, some missing. The data contain tens of thousands of clones, 85% to 95% of them singletons. V gene TRBV5-4 combines with J gene TRBJ1-2, with 7 nucleotides matching TRBD1. Sequenced here: CD8+ T cells from peripheral blood mononuclear cells, sampled in the third trimester of pregnancy. The clonotype was recovered from a female donor in good health, enrolled as a control in a pregnancy study. CDR3 DNA: TGTGCCAGCAGCCGGACAGGCGGGTATGGCTACACCTTC. As protein: CASSRTGGYGYTF.